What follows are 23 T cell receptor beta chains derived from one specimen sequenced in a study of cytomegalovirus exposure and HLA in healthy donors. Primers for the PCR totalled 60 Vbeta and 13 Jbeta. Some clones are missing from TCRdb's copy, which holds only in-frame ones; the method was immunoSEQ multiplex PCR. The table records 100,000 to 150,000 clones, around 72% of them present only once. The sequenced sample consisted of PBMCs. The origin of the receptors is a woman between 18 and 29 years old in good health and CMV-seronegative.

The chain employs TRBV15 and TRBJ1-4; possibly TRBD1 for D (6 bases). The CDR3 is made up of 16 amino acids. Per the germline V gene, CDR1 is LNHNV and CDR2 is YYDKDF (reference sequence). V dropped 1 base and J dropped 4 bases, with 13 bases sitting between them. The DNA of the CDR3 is TGTGCCACCAGCAGAGGAGAGACAGGAGATAATGAAAAACTGTTTTTT. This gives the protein CATSRGETGDNEKLFF.

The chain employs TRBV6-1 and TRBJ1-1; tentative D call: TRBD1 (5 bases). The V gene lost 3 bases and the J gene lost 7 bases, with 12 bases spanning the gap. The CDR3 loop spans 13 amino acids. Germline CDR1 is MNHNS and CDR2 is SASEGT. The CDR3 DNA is TGTGCCAGCAGTGAGCGGCAGGGCGGTGAAGCTTTCTTT. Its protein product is CASSERQGGEAFF.

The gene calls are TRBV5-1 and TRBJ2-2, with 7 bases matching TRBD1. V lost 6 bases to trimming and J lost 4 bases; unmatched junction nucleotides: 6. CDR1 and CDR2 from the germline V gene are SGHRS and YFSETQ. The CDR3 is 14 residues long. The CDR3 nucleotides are TGCGCCAGCACCCCACAGGGGAGCACCGGGGAGCTGTTTTTT. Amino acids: CASTPQGSTGELFF.

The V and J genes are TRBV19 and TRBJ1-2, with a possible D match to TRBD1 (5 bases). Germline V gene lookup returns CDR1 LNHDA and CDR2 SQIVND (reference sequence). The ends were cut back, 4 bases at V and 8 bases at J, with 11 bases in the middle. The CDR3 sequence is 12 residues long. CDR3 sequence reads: CASSTGIWGYTF. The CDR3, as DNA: TGTGCCAGTAGTACAGGGATTTGGGGCTACACCTTC.

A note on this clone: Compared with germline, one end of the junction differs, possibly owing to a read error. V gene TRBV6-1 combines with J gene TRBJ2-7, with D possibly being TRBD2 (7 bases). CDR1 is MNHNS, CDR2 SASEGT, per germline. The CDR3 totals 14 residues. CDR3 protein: CASSEDRGAGTLNF. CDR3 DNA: TGTGCCAGCAGTGAAGATCGGGGGGCCGGGACGCTTAACTTC.

The CDR3 DNA follows: TGTGCCACCAAACTAGCGGGAGAGGTCAATGAGCAGTTCTTC. This sequence encodes CATKLAGEVNEQFF. J is TRBJ2-1 and V is TRBV19, with TRBD2 matching 11 bases. Germline V gene lookup returns CDR1 LNHDA and CDR2 SQIVND (reference sequence). Trimming cost V 10 bases and J 6 bases; bases outside gene matches: 8. The CDR3 sequence is 14 residues long.

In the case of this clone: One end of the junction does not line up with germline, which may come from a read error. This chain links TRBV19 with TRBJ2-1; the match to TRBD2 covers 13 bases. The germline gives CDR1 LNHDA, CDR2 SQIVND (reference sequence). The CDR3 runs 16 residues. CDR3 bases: TGTGCCAGTAGTTGGACTAGCGGGAGCTCCTACAATGGGCAGTTCTTC. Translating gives CASSWTSGSSYNGQFF.

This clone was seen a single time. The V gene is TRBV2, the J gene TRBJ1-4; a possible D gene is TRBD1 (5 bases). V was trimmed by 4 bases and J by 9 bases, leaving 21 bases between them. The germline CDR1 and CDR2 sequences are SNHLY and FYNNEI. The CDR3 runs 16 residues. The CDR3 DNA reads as TGTGCCAGCAGTGTTACAGGCTATGATAAGGGGAAAAAACTGTTTTTT. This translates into CASSVTGYDKGKKLFF.

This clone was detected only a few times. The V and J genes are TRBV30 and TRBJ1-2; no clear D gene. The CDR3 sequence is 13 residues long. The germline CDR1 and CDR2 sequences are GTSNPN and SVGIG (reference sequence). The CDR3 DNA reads TGTGTCCTGGATGCGGGAGTTAACTATGGCTACACCTTC. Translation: CVLDAGVNYGYTF.

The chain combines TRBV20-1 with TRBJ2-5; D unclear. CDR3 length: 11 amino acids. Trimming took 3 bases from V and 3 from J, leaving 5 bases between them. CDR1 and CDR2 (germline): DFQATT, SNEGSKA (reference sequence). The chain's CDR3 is CSASTEETQYF. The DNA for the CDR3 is TGCAGTGCTAGCACAGAAGAGACCCAGTACTTC.

CDR3 DNA: TGTGCCAGCAGCCAAGATCTAGTCTACGAGCAGTACTTC. Its protein is CASSQDLVYEQYF. The chain links TRBV4-2 to TRBJ2-7; no definite D call. Germline CDR1 reads LGHNA; CDR2 reads YNFKEQ. V was cut by 0 bases and J by 3 bases, with 6 bases left in between. The CDR3 has 13 amino acids.

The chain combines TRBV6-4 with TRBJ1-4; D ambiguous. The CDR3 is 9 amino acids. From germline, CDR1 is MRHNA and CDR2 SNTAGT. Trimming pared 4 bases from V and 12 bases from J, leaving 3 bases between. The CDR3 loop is CASSAELFF. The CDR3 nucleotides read TGTGCCAGCAGTGCCGAACTGTTTTTT.

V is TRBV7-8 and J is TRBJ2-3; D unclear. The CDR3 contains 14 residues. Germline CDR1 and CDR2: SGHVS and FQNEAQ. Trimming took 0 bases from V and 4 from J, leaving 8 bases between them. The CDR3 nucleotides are TGTGCCAGCAGCTTAGCGTCCCGGTCAGATACGCAGTATTTT. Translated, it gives CASSLASRSDTQYF.

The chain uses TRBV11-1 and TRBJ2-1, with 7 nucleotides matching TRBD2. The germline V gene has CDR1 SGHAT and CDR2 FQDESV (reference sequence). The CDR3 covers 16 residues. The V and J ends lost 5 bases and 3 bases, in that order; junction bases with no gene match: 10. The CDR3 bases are TGTGCCAGCAGCCGGGAGGCGTTGAGCTTCTACAATGAGCAGTTCTTC. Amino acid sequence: CASSREALSFYNEQFF.

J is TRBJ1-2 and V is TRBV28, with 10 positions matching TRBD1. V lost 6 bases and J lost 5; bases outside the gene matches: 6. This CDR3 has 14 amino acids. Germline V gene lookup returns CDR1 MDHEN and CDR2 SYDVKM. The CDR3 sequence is CASRLGQGRYGYTF. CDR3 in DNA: TGTGCCAGCAGACTGGGACAGGGGAGGTATGGCTACACCTTC.

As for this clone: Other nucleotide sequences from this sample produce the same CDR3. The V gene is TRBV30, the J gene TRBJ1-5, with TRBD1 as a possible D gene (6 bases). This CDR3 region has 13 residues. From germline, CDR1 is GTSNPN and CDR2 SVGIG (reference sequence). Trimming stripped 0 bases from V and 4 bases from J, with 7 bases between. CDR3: CAWSVQGNQPQHF. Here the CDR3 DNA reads TGTGCCTGGAGTGTTCAGGGGAATCAGCCCCAGCATTTT.

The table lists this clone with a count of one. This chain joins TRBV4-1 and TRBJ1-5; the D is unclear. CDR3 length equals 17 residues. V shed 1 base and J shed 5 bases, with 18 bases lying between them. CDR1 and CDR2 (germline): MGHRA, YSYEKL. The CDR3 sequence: CASSQVDVFPGYQPQHF. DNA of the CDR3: TGCGCCAGCAGCCAAGTTGACGTTTTTCCAGGATATCAGCCCCAGCATTTT.

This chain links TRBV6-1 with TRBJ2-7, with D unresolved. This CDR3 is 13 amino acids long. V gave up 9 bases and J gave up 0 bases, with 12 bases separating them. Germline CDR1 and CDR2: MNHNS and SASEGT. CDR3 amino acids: CASAVRFSYEQYF. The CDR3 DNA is TGTGCCAGTGCTGTTAGATTCTCCTACGAGCAGTACTTC.

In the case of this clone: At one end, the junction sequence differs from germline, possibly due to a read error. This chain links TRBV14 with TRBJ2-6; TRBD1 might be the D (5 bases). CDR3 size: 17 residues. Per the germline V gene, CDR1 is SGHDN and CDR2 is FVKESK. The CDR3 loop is CASSQDLTSAGANALTF. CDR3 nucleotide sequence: TGTGCCAGCAGCCAAGACCTCACATCAGCTGGGGCCAACGCCCTGACTTTC.

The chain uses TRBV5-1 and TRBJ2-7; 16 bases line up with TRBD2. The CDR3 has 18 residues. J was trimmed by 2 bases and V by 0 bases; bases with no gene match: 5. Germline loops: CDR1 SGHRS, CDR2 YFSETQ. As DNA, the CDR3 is TGCGCCAGCAGCTTGGCGCCCGGGACTAGCGGGAGGGCCTACGAGCAGTACTTC. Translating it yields CASSLAPGTSGRAYEQYF.

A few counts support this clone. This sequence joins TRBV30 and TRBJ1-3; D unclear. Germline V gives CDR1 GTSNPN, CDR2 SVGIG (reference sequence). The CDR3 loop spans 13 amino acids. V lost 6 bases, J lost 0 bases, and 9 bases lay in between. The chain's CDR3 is CACLGSSGNTIYF. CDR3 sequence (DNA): TGTGCCTGCCTAGGGAGCTCTGGAAACACCATATATTTT.

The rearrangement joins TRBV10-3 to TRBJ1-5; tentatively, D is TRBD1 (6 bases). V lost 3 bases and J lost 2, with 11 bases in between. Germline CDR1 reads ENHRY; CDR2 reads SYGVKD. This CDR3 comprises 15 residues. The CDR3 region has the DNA TGTGCCATCAGTGAACAGGCAGGGGGCAATCAGCCCCAGCATTTT. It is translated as CAISEQAGGNQPQHF.

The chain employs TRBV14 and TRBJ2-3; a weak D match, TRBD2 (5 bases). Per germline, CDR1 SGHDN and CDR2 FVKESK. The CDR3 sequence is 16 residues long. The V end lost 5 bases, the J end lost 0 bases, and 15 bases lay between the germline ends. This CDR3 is CASSVEPAASTDTQYF. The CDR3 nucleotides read TGTGCCAGCAGCGTCGAGCCAGCGGCTAGCACAGATACGCAGTATTTT.